This TCR beta chain was recovered during a study of blood T cell repertoires in COVID-19. The overall study: Symptom resolution, clearance, or two negative PCRs marked donors in Cohort 3 as recovered. COVID-19 samples collected from the United States, Italy and Spain covered acute and convalescent phases.

Trimming at V came to 4 bases and at J to 0 bases, leaving 2 bases not matched to a gene. The CDR3 spans 14 residues. Germline loops: CDR1 SEHNR, CDR2 FQNEAQ (reference sequence). Only in-frame clones appear in the TCRdb table, and some are missing; sequencing was by immunoSEQ multiplex PCR. This table holds approximately 170,000 clones, less than 80% found once. Adults between about 18 and 95 years of age took part from some 25 US areas. Participants were placed into cohorts based on the clinical history they reported. This chain uses TRBV7-9 with TRBJ1-2, with 7 bases that match TRBD1. The clonotype was recovered from a woman in her 70s in a cohort exposed to, infected with or recovered from COVID-19 (not recorded which). Specimen: PBMCs or T cells enriched from blood (not recorded which). The CDR3 reads CASSWTGANYGYTF. CDR3 bases: TGTGCCAGCAGCTGGACAGGAGCTAACTATGGCTACACCTTC.